This TCR beta chain stems from a study of T cell changes during pregnancy in multiple sclerosis. Measured with immunoSEQ multiplex PCR; TCRdb has only the in-frame clones, and not every one. The sample includes some 74,000 clones, approximately 92% of them seen just once. Losses at the gene ends were 1 base for V and 5 bases for J; bases not matched to a gene: 7. Germline loops: CDR1 SGHNT, CDR2 YENEEA. The CDR3 sequence is 15 residues long. The clonotype originates from a female donor with multiple sclerosis, enrolled in a pregnancy study. Material: peripheral blood, obtained before pregnancy. V is TRBV11-3 and J is TRBJ1-1; 7 bases are a match to TRBD1. DNA of the CDR3: TGTGCCAGCAGCTTAGCTAACAGGGGATGGACTGAAGCTTTCTTT. Protein sequence: CASSLANRGWTEAFF. The whole variable domain, remainder taken from reference TRBV11-3 and TRBJ1-1, is EAGVVQSPRYKIIEKKQPVAFWCNPISGHNTLYWYLQNLGQGPELLIRYENEEAVDDSQLPKDRFSAERLKGVDSTLKIQPAELGDSAVYLCASSLANRGWTEAFFGQGTRLTVV.